Listed below are T cell receptor beta chains from one sample, sequenced in a study of early T cells in non-severe SARS-CoV-2 infection. One entry per CDR3 protein results from TCRdb running MiXCR on the 5' RACE reads. The sample carries about 33,000 distinct CDR3 sequences, more than 5% recorded once. Sequencing input: whole blood. These receptors were collected from an adult who was a healthcare worker with PCR-confirmed SARS-CoV-2 infection or an uninfected control (not recorded which). Both conserved end residues are part of each CDR3. Each record gives: J gene, clone size, D gene, V gene, CDR3 protein, CDR3 DNA. A D gene is named only where the DNA matches it firmly. Expanded clones are given a class, and other clones once, few, many or no size at all.

TRBJ2-3	medium-sized	.	TRBV20-1	CSAHTGVHTDTQYF	TGCAGTGCCCATACCGGGGTTCACACAGATACGCAGTATTTT
TRBJ2-7	many	TRBD1	TRBV20-1	CSAPTGTGPTEQYF	TGCAGTGCGCCGACCGGGACAGGGCCCACCGAGCAGTACTTC
TRBJ1-2	few	.	TRBV9	CASSPRAQGKDGYTF	TGTGCCAGCAGCCCGCGGGCGCAGGGGAAGGATGGCTACACCTTC
TRBJ1-1	few	TRBD1	TRBV27	CASSTRQGRTETEAFF	TGTGCCAGCAGTACCCGACAGGGCCGGACGGAGACTGAAGCTTTCTTT
TRBJ2-5	.	.	TRBV29-1	CSVEFGEETQYF	TGCAGCGTTGAATTTGGGGAAGAGACCCAGTACTTC
TRBJ2-3	.	.	TRBV27	CASRRTDTQYF	TGTGCCAGCAGAAGGACAGATACGCAGTATTTT
TRBJ1-4	.	.	TRBV29-1	CSVGADNEKLFF	TGCAGCGTAGGGGCCGATAATGAAAAACTGTTTTTT
TRBJ1-4	many	.	TRBV18	CASSPQRDEKLFF	TGTGCCAGCTCACCACAGAGGGATGAAAAACTGTTTTTT
TRBJ2-1	few	.	TRBV20-1	CSATWTGRDEQFF	TGCAGTGCAACCTGGACAGGGAGGGATGAGCAGTTCTTC
TRBJ1-1	few	TRBD1	TRBV7-2	CASSLRQGAFMGTEAFF	TGTGCCAGCAGCCTAAGACAGGGCGCCTTCATGGGCACTGAAGCTTTCTTT
TRBJ2-5	few	TRBD1	TRBV5-4	CASRADRAQETQYF	TGTGCCAGCAGGGCTGACAGGGCACAAGAGACCCAGTACTTC
TRBJ2-1	many	TRBD1	TRBV9	CASSVGQHRGPPYNEQFF	TGTGCCAGCAGCGTAGGGCAACACAGGGGGCCACCCTACAATGAGCAGTTCTTC
TRBJ2-7	few	TRBD2	TRBV7-2	CASNPSGAPYEQYF	TGTGCCAGCAACCCTAGCGGGGCCCCCTACGAGCAGTACTTC
TRBJ1-5	few	TRBD1	TRBV6-6	CASSATGEGPQHF	TGTGCCAGCAGTGCCACAGGGGAAGGGCCCCAGCATTTT
TRBJ1-4	many	.	TRBV7-2	CASSLQIATNEKLFF	TGTGCCAGCAGCTTACAAATAGCAACTAATGAAAAACTGTTTTTT
TRBJ2-2	few	.	TRBV29-1	CSVDTLAGELFF	TGCAGCGTCGATACTTTGGCCGGGGAGCTGTTTTTT